The source of this TCR beta chain is a study of CD8+ T cells in alopecia areata. Peripheral blood and lesional scalp punch biopsies were taken from alopecia areata patients. Study-wide results and caveats: It was lesional scalp, especially alopecia totalis/universalis, that showed higher clonality than normal scalp. Between patients, shared TCR sequences were less clear than in mice. This was possibly due in part to HLA diversity in the patient population.

Reverse transcription of extracted RNA yielded cDNA, which provided the sequencing template. Produced via immunoSEQ multiplex PCR; TCRdb's table is partial and in-frame only. Of about 98,000 clones in the sample, roughly 47% were seen once. This clone was counted a single time. Its antigen is not known. Trimming pared 0 bases from V and 5 bases from J, leaving 8 bases between. The CDR3 is 13 residues long. The germline gives CDR1 SGHNT, CDR2 YYREEE (reference sequence). The V call is TRBV5-4, the J call TRBJ2-5; D might be TRBD1 or TRBD2, each matching 5 bases. Sequencing was done on a sample of CD4+ T cells sorted from blood. This sequence originates from a human donor with alopecia areata. CDR3 residues: CASSLDWGETQYF. In DNA form, the CDR3 reads TGTGCCAGCAGCTTGGACTGGGGGGAGACCCAGTACTTC.